This is a list of T cell receptor beta chains from one sample in a study of cytomegalovirus exposure and HLA in healthy donors. Assay: immunoSEQ multiplex PCR; the TCRdb copy retains only in-frame clones and omits some. The sample carries some 89,000 clones, 80% to 90% recorded once. Sample: PBMCs. These receptors originate from a woman younger than 45 in good health and CMV-seronegative. The CDR3 runs from the conserved cysteine through the conserved F or W. A D gene is named only where the DNA matches it firmly. Rows give clone size only sometimes, using once, few, many, or a class for an expanded clone.

size | J | D | V | DNA | CDR3
- | TRBJ2-6 | - | TRBV9 | TGTGCCAGCAGCGTAGTTTTATTTGGGGCCAACGTCCTGACTTTC | CASSVVLFGANVLTF
- | TRBJ1-1 | - | TRBV7-9 | TGTTCCAGCAGCAACCGGCAGGGGATGAACACTGAAGCTTTCTTT | CSSSNRQGMNTEAFF
- | TRBJ2-1 | TRBD2 | TRBV6-4 | TGTGCCAGCACCGAAGGGGCGGGAGGGCACAATGAGCAGTTCTTC | CASTEGAGGHNEQFF
- | TRBJ2-7 | TRBD2 | TRBV7-2 | TGTGCCAGCAGCCCCTCACTAGCGGGAGGTTACGAGCAGTACTTC | CASSPSLAGGYEQYF
- | TRBJ2-2 | - | TRBV28 | TGTGCCAGCAGTTTCGCAGGGACCGGGGAGCTGTTTTTT | CASSFAGTGELFF
- | TRBJ2-2 | TRBD1 | TRBV19 | TGTGCCATTACGGGACAGGGGGCCGGGGAGCTGTTTTTT | CAITGQGAGELFF
- | TRBJ2-3 | TRBD1 | TRBV7-8 | TGTGCCGCTGGACAGGGACAATCCACGCAGTATTTT | CAAGQGQSTQYF
- | TRBJ2-7 | TRBD1 | TRBV10-1 | TGCGCCAGCCAAATCCGGGACAGCACCTACGAGCAGTACTTC | CASQIRDSTYEQYF
- | TRBJ1-1 | TRBD1 | TRBV29-1 | TGCAGCGCGGCAGGGGGCACTGAAGCTTTCTTT | CSAAGGTEAFF
- | TRBJ1-5 | - | TRBV6-1 | TGTGCCAGCAGTGAAATCCCAGACGGAGGCAATCAGCCCCAGCATTTT | CASSEIPDGGNQPQHF
- | TRBJ2-7 | TRBD2 | TRBV19 | TGTGCCAGTAGTCCCCCAGCGGGAGTCGTCTACGAGCAGTACTTC | CASSPPAGVVYEQYF
- | TRBJ2-2 | TRBD1 | TRBV5-4 | TGTGCCAGCAGCCTACCGACAGGGATAGCCGGGGAGCTGTTTTTT | CASSLPTGIAGELFF
- | TRBJ2-5 | TRBD2 | TRBV5-1 | TGCGCCAGCAATACTGTAGCGGGAGGACAAGAGACCCAGTACTTC | CASNTVAGGQETQYF
- | TRBJ1-1 | - | TRBV18 | TGTGCCAGCTCACCCACATCGGGAGTGAACACTGAAGCTTTCTTT | CASSPTSGVNTEAFF
- | TRBJ1-2 | - | TRBV7-9 | TGTTCCAGCAGCTCTTCCGACTATGGCTACACCTTC | CSSSSSDYGYTF
once | TRBJ2-1 | TRBD2 | TRBV2 | TGTGCCAGCCACCAGGCTAGCGGGAGCAATGAGCAGTTCTTC | CASHQASGSNEQFF
- | TRBJ1-1 | - | TRBV4-3 | TGCGCCAGCAGCCACGTTCTCTATGACACTGAAGCTTTCTTT | CASSHVLYDTEAFF
- | TRBJ2-1 | TRBD2 | TRBV28 | TGTGCCAGCAGTTCCCTCCTCGGGACTAGCGGGAGGTATGAGCAGTTCTTC | CASSSLLGTSGRYEQFF
- | TRBJ1-4 | - | TRBV6-6 | TGTGCCAGCAGTTCGGAGCCGGGGTCTCCCGAAAAACTGTTTTTT | CASSSEPGSPEKLFF
- | TRBJ1-5 | - | TRBV28 | TGTGCCAGTACCGAGGGACTGAAAAATCAGCCCCAGCATTTT | CASTEGLKNQPQHF
- | TRBJ2-1 | - | TRBV11-2 | TGTGCCAGCAGCCCAGGACTACCCGCGGGCAATGAGCAGTTCTTC | CASSPGLPAGNEQFF
once | TRBJ2-7 | TRBD1 | TRBV6-5 | TGTGCCAGCAGCCGACAGGGCTCCTACGAGCAGTACTTC | CASSRQGSYEQYF
- | TRBJ2-6 | TRBD1 | TRBV27 | TGTGCCAGCAGTACGACAGGGGGAAGCTCTGGGGCCAACGTCCTGACTTTC | CASSTTGGSSGANVLTF
- | TRBJ1-2 | - | TRBV27 | TGTGCCAGCAGTTTTGGGGGGGCTAACTATGGCTACACCTTC | CASSFGGANYGYTF
- | TRBJ2-1 | - | TRBV27 | TGTGCCAGCAGCCGAGAGGCCCGACGGCCCGCAACTCGATATGGTACCAATGAGCAGTTCTTC | CASSREARRPATRYGTNEQFF
- | TRBJ1-5 | TRBD1 | TRBV2 | TGTGCCAGCAGTGAGGGCAGGGGGGACCGTAGGCCCCAGCATTTT | CASSEGRGDRRPQHF
- | TRBJ2-7 | - | TRBV7-9 | TGTGCCAGCAGCCTAGGGCGGGGATACGAGCAGTACTTC | CASSLGRGYEQYF
- | TRBJ2-1 | TRBD2 | TRBV5-1 | TGCGCCAGCAGCTCAGCGACTAGCGGGATCAATGAGCAGTTCTTC | CASSSATSGINEQFF
- | TRBJ2-1 | TRBD1 | TRBV29-1 | TGCAGCGTCGGGACAGTCCTAGGGGTTAGTGAGCAGTTCTTC | CSVGTVLGVSEQFF
- | TRBJ1-2 | TRBD1 | TRBV7-8 | TGTGCCAGCAGCGAGGACAGGGGGCGGAGTAACTATGGCTACACCTTC | CASSEDRGRSNYGYTF
- | TRBJ1-1 | - | TRBV29-1 | TGCAGCGCTGCCAGGGGCAGTAGGGACACTGAAGCTTTCTTT | CSAARGSRDTEAFF
- | TRBJ1-1 | TRBD1 | TRBV19 | TGTGCCAGTAGTGGAAGGGACAGGGGAGTGAACACTGAAGCTTTCTTT | CASSGRDRGVNTEAFF
- | TRBJ1-6 | - | TRBV29-1 | TGCAGCGTTCGGGACACCAATAATTCACCCCTCCACTTT | CSVRDTNNSPLHF
- | TRBJ1-5 | - | TRBV6-1 | TGTGCCAGCAGTCGGGTGTACAATCAGCCCCAGCATTTT | CASSRVYNQPQHF
- | TRBJ2-4 | - | TRBV20-1 | TGCAGTGCTAGTTTCGACATTCAGTACTTC | CSASFDIQYF
few | TRBJ2-5 | - | TRBV28 | TGTGCCAGCAGTTTGGGGGGGGCAAGACAAGAGACCCAGTACTTC | CASSLGGARQETQYF
- | TRBJ2-3 | TRBD2 | TRBV5-6 | TGTGCCAGCAGCTTGGGACTAGCGGGATTTAGCACAGATACGCAGTATTTT | CASSLGLAGFSTDTQYF
- | TRBJ1-1 | - | TRBV9 | TGTGCCAGCAGCGTAAACCCCACAGAGAACACTGAAGCTTTCTTT | CASSVNPTENTEAFF
- | TRBJ1-1 | - | TRBV21-1 | TGTGCCAGCAGCGCTCCCGGACAGGGGACTGAAGCTTTCTTT | CASSAPGQGTEAFF
- | TRBJ1-1 | - | TRBV30 | TGTGCCTGGAGTGTATGGGGAGGGCCGAACACTGAAGCTTTCTTT | CAWSVWGGPNTEAFF
- | TRBJ2-5 | TRBD2 | TRBV29-1 | TGCAGCGTTGGCAGGCTAGCGGGAGTTACCCAAGAGACCCAGTACTTC | CSVGRLAGVTQETQYF
- | TRBJ2-7 | - | TRBV19 | TGTGCCAGTAGTGCGGGACAGACTTCCGAGCAGTACTTC | CASSAGQTSEQYF
once | TRBJ2-5 | TRBD2 | TRBV6-7 | TGTGCCATTCCCCGGGGGGGGAGGGAGACCCAGTACTTC | CAIPRGGRETQYF
- | TRBJ1-2 | TRBD1 | TRBV28 | TGTGCCAGCAGGAAACAGGGGCGAAACTATGGCTACACCTTC | CASRKQGRNYGYTF
- | TRBJ1-5 | - | TRBV21-1 | TGTGCCAGCAGCCCCCGTCGAAGTGGGGCAGGGCCCGTCCGCCTTAATCAGCCCCAGCATTTT | CASSPRRSGAGPVRLNQPQHF
- | TRBJ1-4 | - | TRBV28 | TGTGCCAGCAGCCCGCAGGGGACCGGCAGAGAAGAAAAACTGTTTTTT | CASSPQGTGREEKLFF
once | TRBJ2-1 | TRBD2 | TRBV5-4 | TGTGCCAGCAGCCGATCCGGGACTAGGGACAATGAGCAGTTCTTC | CASSRSGTRDNEQFF
- | TRBJ1-2 | TRBD1 | TRBV7-9 | TGTGCCAGCAGTTTAGGGACAGGTTCTGGCTACACCTTC | CASSLGTGSGYTF
- | TRBJ2-1 | - | TRBV21-1 | TGTGCCAGCAGCAAAGGGAGTCCAGGGGGCTACAATGAGCAGTTCTTC | CASSKGSPGGYNEQFF
once | TRBJ1-2 | TRBD1 | TRBV7-2 | TGTGCCAGCAGCTCCCGGGGTTCACAGGGGTATGGCTACACCTTC | CASSSRGSQGYGYTF
- | TRBJ2-7 | - | TRBV4-3 | TGCGCCAGCAGCCAAGAAGTCGGAGCCTACGAGCAGTACTTC | CASSQEVGAYEQYF
- | TRBJ2-3 | TRBD2 | TRBV19 | TGTGCCAGTAGTCCCCCAGCGGGAGGTACCACAGATACGCAGTATTTT | CASSPPAGGTTDTQYF
- | TRBJ1-2 | TRBD1 | TRBV27 | TGTGCCAGCAGTCGTCCCGGGACAGGGGTCGGCTACACCTTC | CASSRPGTGVGYTF
- | TRBJ1-1 | - | TRBV28 | TGTGCCAGCAGGGAGGTAGGTGAAGCTTTCTTT | CASREVGEAFF
- | TRBJ2-4 | TRBD1 | TRBV28 | TGTGCCAGCAGTTCCCGGGACAGGGGGCTAGGATTAGCCAAAAACATTCAGTACTTC | CASSSRDRGLGLAKNIQYF
- | TRBJ2-3 | TRBD2 | TRBV11-2 | TGTGCCAGCAGCGGGGGCCTAGCGGGAGTTATAGATACGCAGTATTTT | CASSGGLAGVIDTQYF
- | TRBJ1-3 | TRBD1 | TRBV10-3 | TGTGCCATCGGACAGGGACTAGGAAACACCATATATTTT | CAIGQGLGNTIYF
- | TRBJ1-2 | TRBD1 | TRBV19 | TGTGCCATAGGGGACAGTCTTAACTATGGCTTCACCTTC | CAIGDSLNYGFTF
- | TRBJ1-5 | - | TRBV28 | TGTGCCAGCAGTTTATTCGGCAGGAGCAATCAGCCCCAGCATTTT | CASSLFGRSNQPQHF